The T cell receptor (beta chain) under discussion was sequenced for a study of blood T cells in healthy people across ages. At the level of the study: The template switching approach captured approximately one barcoded beta molecule for every two T cells.

This clonotype occurred once. Together with a sample-barcoded 5' primer, a J-beta primer mix was included in a second PCR lasting about 6 to 11 cycles. TCRdb re-derived calls from the 5' RACE reads in MiXCR, one entry per CDR3 protein. The sample includes 1,500,000 or so distinct CDR3 sequences, about 42% of them seen just once. Germline values: CDR1 SGHTA, CDR2 FQGNSA. This CDR3 spans 17 amino acids. This TCR came from a woman between 18 and 29 years old in good health. The chain employs TRBV7-2 and TRBJ2-1; 8 positions agree with TRBD2. Gene TRBJ2-7 matches the end of the DNA better, so the J call may be wrong. The sample consisted of blood. In DNA, the CDR3 is TGTGCCAGCAGCTTAGTGGGAGCGGGAGTAGGTTACAATGAGCAGTACTTC. It encodes CASSLVGAGVGYNEQYF.